Sequencing of this TCR beta chain was carried out in a study of blood T cell repertoires in COVID-19 (dated by TCRdb to 2020 to 2021). Study-level background: The collaborator samples originated in the United States, Italy and Spain and spanned the acute and convalescent phases of COVID-19. HLA class I and class II types, where available, came from metadata supplied by the sample provider rather than from assay-based typing. The samples were drawn from two sources: the first 160 participants of the ongoing ImmuneRACE study, and some 1,300 subjects contributed by 6 global collaborators. The dataset comprised deeply sampled blood TCRbeta repertoires from subjects exposed to, actively infected with, or recovered from COVID-19. Nearly every sample came with metadata listing a de-identified subject ID, COVID-19 status, age in years and sex. The repertoires were released in a freely available public database intended as a resource for research on the immune response to SARS-CoV-2. The material from the prospective study consisted of cDNA or gDNA derived from T cells, B-cell-depleted T cells, or PBMCs.

Each collaborating institution followed its own protocols to collect whole blood in K2EDTA tubes. For TCRbeta analysis, collaborators shipped samples as frozen whole blood, isolated PBMCs, or DNA extracted from either of those sample types. The immunoSEQ Assay, a bias-controlled multiplex PCR, was used to amplify TCRbeta CDR3 regions from genomic DNA. In the paper's pipeline: Within the assay, amplification of reference gene primers was used to estimate how many nucleated cells each sample contained. To quantify the absolute abundance of each unique TCRbeta CDR3 rearrangement, sequence reads were collapsed and filtered. For each sample, productive Simpson clonality was calculated by taking the square root of Simpson's diversity index across productive rearrangements. TCRdb took this table from immuneACCESS and kept in-frame rearrangements with V and J called. Such tables lack part of the clones; where checked against another copy, unresolved V genes explain under half of the gap, and the rest is unexplained. V, J and clone size were drawn from that table, and D and trimming were deduced from the DNA. The sample includes about 250,000 clones, with around four fifths observed a single time. The ten most abundant clones make up roughly 5.7% of the sample.

From the germline V gene (reference sequence), CDR1 is LNHDA and CDR2 is SQIVND. There are 12 amino acids in the CDR3, from cysteine to phenylalanine inclusive. CDR3 DNA only is kept here, 36 bases in frame from base 1. The V and J ends are trimmed by 5 bases and 2 bases, leaving 6 bases between them. A note on this clone: This receptor's antigen is unknown. Base qualities were left out, and no much larger clone turns up one base away.

Overall study outcomes, separate from this receptor: The amount of clinical and demographic metadata varied by source and participant and was provided uncurated.

Input material: peripheral blood. The chain joins TRBV19 to TRBJ1-1; no D gene call is confident. The TCR sequence derives from a man older than 75 with acute or convalescent COVID-19. The CDR3 protein is CASSFLNTEAFF. In nucleotide form, the sequence is TGTGCCAGTAGTTTCCTTAACACTGAAGCTTTCTTT.